Listed below are T cell receptor beta chains from one sample, sequenced in a study of T cell responses to AZD1222 COVID-19 vaccine. Measured with immunoSEQ multiplex PCR; TCRdb has only the in-frame clones, and not every one. The table includes tens of thousands of clones, 88% detected once. The sequencing here drew on peripheral blood, taken on day 0 of MenACWY control vaccination. These receptors were taken from an adult in good health. Both conserved end residues are part of each CDR3. D genes are given only for firm matches. Clone size is given for some rows only: seen once, a few or many times, or a class if the clone is expanded.

J	size	V	D	DNA	CDR3
TRBJ1-1	.	TRBV7-2	.	TGTGCCAGCAGCCTGACTAGGGGGAACACTGAAGCTTTCTTT	CASSLTRGNTEAFF
TRBJ1-6	.	TRBV5-5	.	TGTGCCAGCAGCTTGGACAGGTATAATTCACCCCTCCACTTT	CASSLDRYNSPLHF
TRBJ2-7	.	TRBV9	.	TGTGCCAGCAGCGTAGAACTAGCCCCCTACGAGCAGTACTTC	CASSVELAPYEQYF
TRBJ1-5	.	TRBV5-8	TRBD1	TGTGCCAGCAGCTGGGGGGGTGGCAGGGGGCAAAATCAGCCCCAGCATTTT	CASSWGGGRGQNQPQHF
TRBJ1-4	.	TRBV7-2	TRBD1	TGTGCCAGCAGCTTAGGGAGACAGGGATTCACTAATGAAAAACTGTTTTTT	CASSLGRQGFTNEKLFF
TRBJ2-7	.	TRBV19	.	TGTGCCAGTAGTAGAGCGACAGCCCCAAACCCCTACGAGCAGTACTTC	CASSRATAPNPYEQYF
TRBJ2-3	few	TRBV9	TRBD1	TGTGCCAGCAGCGTAGCCTACAGGGGAGATACGCAGTATTTT	CASSVAYRGDTQYF
TRBJ1-2	.	TRBV5-4	.	TGTGCCAGCAGCTTGGAGATTTGGCAGATCGGGGACTATGGCTACACCTTC	CASSLEIWQIGDYGYTF
TRBJ1-1	once	TRBV6-2/TRBV6-3	.	TGTGCCAGCAGTTATGGTACTGAAGCTTTCTTT	CASSYGTEAFF
TRBJ2-7	.	TRBV29-1	.	TGCAGCGTTGGAGGAAGGGATCCAGTATACGAGCAGTACTTC	CSVGGRDPVYEQYF
TRBJ1-3	.	TRBV18	.	TGTGCCAGCTCACCTGACTCACCTGGAAACACCATATATTTT	CASSPDSPGNTIYF
TRBJ2-2	.	TRBV6-2/TRBV6-3	TRBD2	TGTGCCAGCAGTTGGCGGGGGGCCACCGGGGAGCTGTTTTTT	CASSWRGATGELFF
TRBJ1-1	.	TRBV9	.	TGTGCCAGCAGCGCGGGACACCAGAACACTGAAGCTTTCTTT	CASSAGHQNTEAFF
TRBJ2-3	.	TRBV4-2	TRBD2	TGTGCCAGCAGCCAATGGGACGGGGGGGCTAAAGATACGCAGTATTTT	CASSQWDGGAKDTQYF
TRBJ1-2	once	TRBV19	.	TGTGCCAGTAGTATGGCTGGGATAGGGGGCTACACCTTC	CASSMAGIGGYTF
TRBJ2-3	.	TRBV12-5	TRBD2	TGTGCTAGTGGCGACGGACGGGACAGCATCCTAGCGGGGGGCACAGATACGCAGTATTTT	CASGDGRDSILAGGTDTQYF
TRBJ2-5	.	TRBV7-2	TRBD1	TGTGCCAGCAGCTTGGAATGGACAGGGGGTATACTGCACTTC	CASSLEWTGGILHF
TRBJ1-2	.	TRBV7-2	.	TGTGCCAGCAGCTTGGACAGATTCTCCTATGGCTACACCTTC	CASSLDRFSYGYTF
TRBJ2-3	once	TRBV27	TRBD2	TGTGCCAGCAGTTTATTCGGGGGGGCCGGCACAGATACGCAGTATTTT	CASSLFGGAGTDTQYF
TRBJ2-7	.	TRBV4-3	.	TGCGCCAGCAGCCAAGCGGCCAGAGCCTACGAGCAGTACTTC	CASSQAARAYEQYF
TRBJ2-1	.	TRBV9	TRBD2	TGTGCCAGCAGCAGCGGGGGGCGCTACAATGAGCAGTTCTTC	CASSSGGRYNEQFF
TRBJ2-7	.	TRBV2	TRBD2	TGTGCCAGCAGTGAAAGCCTAGCGGGGGGCGACCAGTACTTC	CASSESLAGGDQYF
TRBJ2-7	few	TRBV5-1	TRBD1	TGCGCCAGCAGCCCCCGACAGGGCGATACCTACGAGCAGTACTTC	CASSPRQGDTYEQYF
TRBJ1-2	.	TRBV4-2	.	TGTGCCAGCAGCCAAGATCTCGGCCCGAGCTATGGCTACACCTTC	CASSQDLGPSYGYTF
TRBJ1-6	.	TRBV4-2	.	TGTGCCAGCAGCCAAGACGGGAATAATTCACCCCTCCACTTT	CASSQDGNNSPLHF
TRBJ2-7	many	TRBV12-3/TRBV12-4	.	TGTGCCAGCAGTTTAGGGCGGGCCTACGAGCAGTACTTC	CASSLGRAYEQYF
TRBJ2-5	.	TRBV7-9	TRBD2	TGTGCCAGCAGCTTTCGGACTAGCGGGGAGAGGGAGACCCAGTACTTC	CASSFRTSGERETQYF
TRBJ2-7	.	TRBV14	.	TGTGCCAGCAGTCGCTGGGGGATGGACGAGCAGTACTTC	CASSRWGMDEQYF
TRBJ2-5	.	TRBV11-2	.	TGTGCCAGCAGCTTAGAGGGATTAAGCGGGACCCAGTACTTC	CASSLEGLSGTQYF
TRBJ1-4	few	TRBV29-1	TRBD1	TGCAGCGTTTCGACAGGGGCTCCGGGGGAAAAACTGTTTTTT	CSVSTGAPGEKLFF
TRBJ1-2	.	TRBV30	.	TGTGCCTGGAGTAAGGGGGGGGACTATGGCTACACCTTC	CAWSKGGDYGYTF
TRBJ1-2	.	TRBV19	.	TGTGCCAGTAGCTCCCGACAGACAAACTATGGCTACACCTTC	CASSSRQTNYGYTF
TRBJ1-1	.	TRBV12-5	.	TGTGCTAGTGGTCCCCTGCGCCGAATGAACACTGAAGCTTTCTTT	CASGPLRRMNTEAFF
TRBJ1-5	.	TRBV6-2/TRBV6-3	.	TGTGCCAGCAGTTACTCCCCCGATCAGCCCCAGCATTTT	CASSYSPDQPQHF
TRBJ2-1	.	TRBV7-2	.	TGTGCCAGCAGCTTAGGAGGGGGTGGATACAATGAGCAGTTCTTC	CASSLGGGGYNEQFF
TRBJ2-3	.	TRBV7-2	TRBD2	TGTGCCAGCAGCTTAGGGCGGGGGGGGACAGATACGCAGTATTTT	CASSLGRGGTDTQYF
TRBJ2-1	.	TRBV27	.	TGTGCCAGCCCGCCGTGGGCGGTGGGCTACAATGAGCAGTTCTTC	CASPPWAVGYNEQFF
TRBJ2-3	.	TRBV5-4	TRBD2	TGTGCCAGCAGCACTAGGCGGGGGGGAAGCACAGATACGCAGTATTTT	CASSTRRGGSTDTQYF
TRBJ1-2	.	TRBV6-6	TRBD1	TGTGCCAGCAGGGAGACAGGGGGCCTTAACTATGGCTACACCTTC	CASRETGGLNYGYTF
TRBJ2-7	.	TRBV28	.	TGTGCCAGCAGTTTTACGGGGGAAGACTACGAGCAGTACTTC	CASSFTGEDYEQYF
TRBJ1-2	.	TRBV10-3	.	TGTGCCACATCTGGGGGTGACACTGGCTACACCTTC	CATSGGDTGYTF
TRBJ1-5	.	TRBV28	.	TGTGCCAGCACCCGAGGGAGGTGGGGCAATCAGCCCCAGCATTTT	CASTRGRWGNQPQHF
TRBJ2-3	.	TRBV30	.	TGTGCCTGGATCAGGGGACCTTTGACGCAGTATTTT	CAWIRGPLTQYF
TRBJ1-6	.	TRBV14	TRBD1	TGTGCCAGCAGCCAAGATCGCTGGACAGGGGGCGTCTCGCCCCTCCACTTT	CASSQDRWTGGVSPLHF
TRBJ1-5	few	TRBV19	.	TGTGCCAGTAGTTGGGCAGTCAATCAGCCCCAGCATTTT	CASSWAVNQPQHF
TRBJ1-1	.	TRBV5-8	.	TGTGCCAGCAGCATTACAGGGAACACTGAAGCTTTCTTT	CASSITGNTEAFF
TRBJ2-7	many	TRBV5-6	.	TGTGCCAGCAGCCTTGGACTCAGGGGGGACGAGCAGTACTTC	CASSLGLRGDEQYF
TRBJ1-3	.	TRBV18	TRBD1	TGTGCCAGCTCACCACCAGGGGGCTTCGGAAACACCATATATTTT	CASSPPGGFGNTIYF
TRBJ2-4	once	TRBV30	TRBD2	TGTGCCTGGAGTGTACCGCCTTCGGGGGGGTACGTCAAAAACATTCAGTACTTC	CAWSVPPSGGYVKNIQYF
TRBJ2-1	.	TRBV5-4	TRBD2	TGTGCCAGCAGCTTCGTTTGGGCTAGCGGGGATGAGCAGTTCTTC	CASSFVWASGDEQFF
TRBJ2-2	.	TRBV7-3	.	TGTGCCAGCAGCTTAACCACAGGGCCCGGGGAGCTGTTTTTT	CASSLTTGPGELFF
TRBJ2-7	many	TRBV6-2/TRBV6-3	.	TGTGCCAGCAGTGATGCGGGACTCCTAACCTACGAGCAGTACTTC	CASSDAGLLTYEQYF
TRBJ1-5	medium-sized	TRBV5-6	.	TGTGCCAGCAGCTTAGGCAAATCTAGCAATCAGCCCCAGCATTTT	CASSLGKSSNQPQHF
TRBJ1-5	.	TRBV9	.	TGTGCCAGCAGCGTAGACTCCAGGGGGCCCCAGCATTTT	CASSVDSRGPQHF
TRBJ2-7	.	TRBV5-1	.	TGCGCCAGCAGCGCCCACGGGGGTCTTGAGCAGTACTTC	CASSAHGGLEQYF
TRBJ1-1	.	TRBV2	.	TGTGCCAGCAGTGAAGACAGGGTGAACACTGAAGCTTTCTTT	CASSEDRVNTEAFF
TRBJ2-3	.	TRBV4-1	TRBD2	TGCGCCAGCAGCCAGTCCGGGACTAGCAGCACAGATACGCAGTATTTT	CASSQSGTSSTDTQYF
TRBJ2-1	.	TRBV18	TRBD2	TGTGCCAGCTCACCATTGCAGGCTAGCGGGACCTACAATGAGCAGTTCTTC	CASSPLQASGTYNEQFF
TRBJ2-3	.	TRBV27	.	TGTGCCAGCAGTTTGGAGCTTGAGCCGCGAAGCACAGATACGCAGTATTTT	CASSLELEPRSTDTQYF